A single sample is the source of the 5 T cell receptor beta chains below, sequenced in a study of blood T cell repertoires in COVID-19. Method: immunoSEQ multiplex PCR; TCRdb's copy keeps in-frame clones and lacks some. Here the sample spans over 45,000 clones, roughly 84% being singletons. Sequences were obtained from peripheral blood. All receptors derive from a man between 65 and 79 years old with active COVID-19.

This rearrangement joins TRBV15 to TRBJ2-1; D gene uncertain. The CDR3 runs 14 residues. Between the trimmed V and J ends, which lost 1 base and 9 bases, there was a span of 13 bases. The germline gives CDR1 LNHNV, CDR2 YYDKDF (reference sequence). The DNA for the CDR3 is TGTGCCACCAGCAGAGTCCTAGGCCAACTTGAGCAGTTCTTC. This codes for CATSRVLGQLEQFF.

For this clone: The identical CDR3 is also encoded by other nucleotide sequences in the sample. The V gene is TRBV18, the J gene TRBJ1-2, with D possibly matching TRBD1 (6 bases). The CDR3 sequence is 15 residues long. Germline V gene lookup returns CDR1 KGHSH and CDR2 LQKENI. V was pared by 0 bases and J by 2 bases, with 10 bases between. In DNA, the CDR3 is TGTGCCAGCTCACCACCTCAGGGGTCGAACTATGGCTACACCTTC. Amino acids: CASSPPQGSNYGYTF. The full variable domain, rest sourced from reference TRBV18 and TRBJ1-2, is NAGVMQNPRHLVRRRGQEARLRCSPMKGHSHVYWYRQLPEEGLKFMVYLQKENIIDESGMPKERFSAEFPKEGPSILRIQQVVRGDSAAYFCASSPPQGSNYGYTFGSGTRLTVV.

The chain recombines TRBV7-2 with TRBJ2-7, with 10 bases lining up with TRBD2. CDR1 is SGHTA, CDR2 FQGNSA, per germline. Trimming at V came to 5 bases and at J to 4 bases, leaving 11 bases not matched to a gene. The CDR3 runs to 16 residues. CDR3 sequence (DNA): TGTGCCAGCAGCCTCTACGAGCGGGAGGGCCAGTACGAGCAGTACTTC. It yields the protein CASSLYEREGQYEQYF.

This clone was detected only once. The chain has TRBV9 and TRBJ2-7; 9 nucleotides line up with TRBD1. The CDR3 has 15 residues. With 4 bases clipped from V and 0 bases from J, the junction kept 5 bases outside the gene matches. Germline V gene data show CDR1 as SGDLS and CDR2 as YYNGEE. CDR3 sequence reads: CASSSLTGGSYEQYF. The CDR3 nucleotides read TGTGCCAGCAGCTCCCTGACAGGGGGCTCCTACGAGCAGTACTTC.

The CDR3 coding sequence is TGCAGCGGGGACAGAGAGACCCAGTACTTC. Encoded protein: CSGDRETQYF. This chain joins TRBV29-1 and TRBJ2-5; 7 bases align to TRBD1. Germline lookup yields CDR1 SQVTM and CDR2 ANQGSEA. V shed 7 bases and J 4 bases; nucleotides not matched to a gene: 0. This CDR3 is built from 10 residues.